This T cell receptor beta chain was captured by sequencing in a study of post-analysis software for immune sequencing data. Study as a whole: Included among the disease courses, which were recorded for the cohort, were relapsing-remitting, secondary progressive and progressive-relapsing multiple sclerosis.

Notes on this clonotype: As yet, its antigen is unknown.

Study-wide points: Among several TRBV segments more frequent in patients than controls were TRBV5-6, TRBV5-1 and TRBV20-1. Strong co-clustering by F measure linked samples that shared a preparation batch. The normalized Chao1 diversity of multiple sclerosis patients was significantly lower than that of controls.

This CDR3 is built from 16 residues. V dropped 4 bases and J dropped 3; count of bases not matched to a gene: 10. Germline V CDR1 and CDR2: SGDLS, YYNGEE. Each TCR beta cDNA library carried unique molecular identifiers. MiXCR was run by TCRdb on the PCR reads, yielding one entry per CDR3 protein. This sample has 450,000 to 650,000 distinct CDR3 sequences, with about 40% found just once. The sequencing input was blood. This TCR came from a girl between 10 and 17 years old with multiple sclerosis. The V call is TRBV9, the J call TRBJ2-5; 9 bases align to TRBD2. Here the CDR3 DNA reads TGTGCCAGCAGCTCTGCGGGAGGGACTAGCAAAGAGACCCAGTACTTC. Its protein product is CASSSAGGTSKETQYF.